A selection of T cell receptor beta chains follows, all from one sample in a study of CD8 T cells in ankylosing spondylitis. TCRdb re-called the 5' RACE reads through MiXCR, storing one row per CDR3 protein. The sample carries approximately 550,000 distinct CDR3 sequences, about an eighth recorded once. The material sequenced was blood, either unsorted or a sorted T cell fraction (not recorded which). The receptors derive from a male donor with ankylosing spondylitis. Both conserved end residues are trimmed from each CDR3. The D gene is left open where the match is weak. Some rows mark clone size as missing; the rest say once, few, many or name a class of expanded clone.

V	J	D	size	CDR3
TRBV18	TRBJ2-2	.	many	ASSPSPGTSGELF
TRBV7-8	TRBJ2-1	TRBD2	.	ASSFWRTSGRRRANEQF
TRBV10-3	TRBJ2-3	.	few	AISDVGSASSTDTQY
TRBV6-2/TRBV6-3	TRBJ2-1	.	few	ASTPGRYNNNEQF
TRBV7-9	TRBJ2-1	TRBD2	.	ASTSRGGSYNEQF
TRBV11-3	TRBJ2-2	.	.	ASSFPPGAGTGELF
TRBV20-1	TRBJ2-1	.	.	SARALTWGGQTNEQF
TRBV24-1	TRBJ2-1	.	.	ATSAGLGFEQF
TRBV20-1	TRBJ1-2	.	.	SARQREGYGYT
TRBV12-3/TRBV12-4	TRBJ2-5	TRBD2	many	ASSFLAGGQETQY
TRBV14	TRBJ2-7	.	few	ASSRLGTMSYEQY
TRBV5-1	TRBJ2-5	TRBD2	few	ASSLFRVTSTQETQY
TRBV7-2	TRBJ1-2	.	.	ASSLRDAQTWGYT
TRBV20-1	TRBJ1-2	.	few	SAVGVMANYGYT
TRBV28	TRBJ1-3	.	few	ASGSGFSGNTIY
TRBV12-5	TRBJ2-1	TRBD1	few	ASGPGGSYNEQF
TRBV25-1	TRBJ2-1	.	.	ASRSQGIYNEQF
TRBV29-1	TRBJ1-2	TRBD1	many	SVRRGQADYGYT
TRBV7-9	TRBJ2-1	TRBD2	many	ASSLDSGRRNEQF
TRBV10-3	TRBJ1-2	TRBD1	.	AISGQGVDGYT
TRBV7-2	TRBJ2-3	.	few	ASSQRSGATDTQY
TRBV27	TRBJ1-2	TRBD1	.	ASSPDRRGGYT
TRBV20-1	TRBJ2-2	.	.	CARDPRLNTGELF
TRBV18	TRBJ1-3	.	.	ASSPPSGNTIY
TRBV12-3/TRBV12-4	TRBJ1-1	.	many	ASSYRENTEAF
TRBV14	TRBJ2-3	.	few	ASSQELRRGTQY
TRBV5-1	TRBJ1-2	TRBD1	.	ASSRDRSSYGYT
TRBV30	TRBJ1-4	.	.	AWRGTGGNEKLF
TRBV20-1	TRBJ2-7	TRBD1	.	SAWDSYEQY